Shown below are 14 T cell receptor beta chains from a single sample sequenced in a study of blood T cell repertoires in COVID-19. Sequencing was performed with immunoSEQ multiplex PCR; in TCRdb, only in-frame clones are kept and a portion is missing. The repertoire has about 150,000 clones, 76% of them found once; the top ten carry 3% to 4.5%. Sequenced sample: peripheral blood. Receptors were obtained from a woman over 75 with acute or convalescent COVID-19.

The chain combines TRBV29-1 with TRBJ2-7; 9 positions match TRBD1. Germline assignment: CDR1 SQVTM and CDR2 ANQGSEA. This CDR3 comprises 12 residues. With 7 bases clipped from V and 5 bases from J, the junction kept 6 bases outside the gene matches. Here the CDR3 DNA reads TGCAGCGCAGGGACAGGGCCGAACGAGCAGTACTTC. Amino acids: CSAGTGPNEQYF.

This clone was recorded only once. This chain joins TRBV5-4 and TRBJ1-1; D is perhaps TRBD1 (5 bases). CDR3 length: 14 amino acids. The ends were cut back, 9 bases at V and 5 bases at J, with 20 bases in the middle. Germline V gene lookup returns CDR1 SGHNT and CDR2 YYREEE (reference sequence). The CDR3 bases are TGTGCCACCAACCGGGGGGGGACGGGGACTGAAGCTTTCTTT. As protein: CATNRGGTGTEAFF.

This chain links TRBV2 with TRBJ1-2, with no clear D. Germline CDR1 reads SNHLY; CDR2 reads FYNNEI. V lost 4 bases and J lost 1, with 10 bases in between. The CDR3 totals 14 residues. CDR3 loop: CASSGTADNYGYTF. CDR3 bases: TGTGCCAGCAGTGGTACGGCGGATAACTATGGCTACACCTTC. The whole variable domain, remainder taken from reference TRBV2 and TRBJ1-2, is EPEVTQTPSHQVTQMGQEVILRCVPISNHLYFYWYRQILGQKVEFLVSFYNNEISEKSEIFDDQFSVERPDGSNFTLKIRSTKLEDSAMYFCASSGTADNYGYTFGSGTRLTVV.

This clone was counted between two and nine times. The J gene is TRBJ2-2, the V gene TRBV24-1; possible D gene TRBD2, 5 bases. This CDR3 is 13 amino acids long. Deletions cut 9 bases from V and 2 bases from J, with 9 bases between. CDR1 and CDR2 (germline): KGHDR, SFDVKD. CDR3 DNA: TGTGCCACCTCTGACTATAACACCGGGGAGCTGTTTTTT. The encoded protein is CATSDYNTGELFF.

The rearrangement links TRBV25-1 to TRBJ2-1; 7 bases map to TRBD1. The CDR3 has 15 amino acids. Germline loops: CDR1 MGHDK, CDR2 SYGVNS. The V and J ends lost 3 bases and 0 bases, in that order; junction bases with no gene match: 2. CDR3 sequence (DNA): TGTGCCAGCAGTGAGGACAGGAGCTCCTACAATGAGCAGTTCTTC. It is translated as CASSEDRSSYNEQFF.

This chain links TRBV5-8 with TRBJ1-5; 8 positions match TRBD1. The length of the CDR3 is 16 residues. Germline values: CDR1 SGHTS, CDR2 YDEGEE. V lost 4 bases, J lost 0 bases, and 6 bases stayed unmatched. The CDR3 coding sequence is TGTGCCAGCAGCAGGGCGACAGGGGTTAGCAATCAGCCCCAGCATTTT. Translation gives CASSRATGVSNQPQHF.

V usage is TRBV11-3 and J usage is TRBJ1-5, with a possible D match to TRBD1 (5 bases). The V and J ends lost 1 base and 0 bases respectively, with 16 bases between them. There are 18 residues in the CDR3. Germline V CDR1 and CDR2: SGHNT, YENEEA. Written as DNA, the CDR3 is TGTGCCAGCAGCTTAGTAGGGTCAGGGCTTTATAGCAATCAGCCCCAGCATTTT. It encodes CASSLVGSGLYSNQPQHF.

This clone has a handful of counts. The CDR3 DNA is TGTGCCAGCAGCGCTCCCCCGAGGTTCGGTCAATATGGCTACACCTTC. Residues: CASSAPPRFGQYGYTF. The V and J genes are TRBV9 and TRBJ1-2; no clear D. Germline lookup yields CDR1 SGDLS and CDR2 YYNGEE. Between the trimmed V and J ends, which lost 3 bases and 5 bases, there was a span of 20 bases. CDR3 length: 16 residues.

The chain uses TRBV7-2 and TRBJ1-1; possibly TRBD1 for D (5 bases). CDR3 size: 14 residues. The germline CDR1 and CDR2 sequences are SGHTA and FQGNSA. Between the trimmed V and J ends, which lost 1 base and 6 bases, there was a span of 12 bases. This CDR3 is CASSLVQGEPEAFF. CDR3 coding DNA: TGTGCCAGCAGCTTAGTGCAGGGTGAGCCTGAAGCTTTCTTT. Together with reference TRBV7-2 and TRBJ1-1, the CDR3 gives the full variable domain: GAGVSQSPSNKVTEKGKDVELRCDPISGHTALYWYRQSLGQGLEFLIYFQGNSAPDKSGLPSDRFSAERTGGSVSTLTIQRTQQEDSAVYLCASSLVQGEPEAFFGQGTRLTVV.

This rearrangement joins TRBV30 to TRBJ2-1; possible D gene TRBD2, 6 bases. Germline V gene lookup returns CDR1 GTSNPN and CDR2 SVGIG (reference sequence). This CDR3 is 12 amino acids long. V was pared by 2 bases and J by 9 bases, with 11 bases between. The CDR3 protein is CAWSHQGGEQFF. The CDR3 DNA sequence: TGTGCCTGGAGTCACCAGGGAGGTGAGCAGTTCTTC. The full variable domain, completed using reference TRBV30 and TRBJ2-1, is SQTIHQWPATLVQPVGSPLSLECTVEGTSNPNLYWYRQAAGRGLQLLFYSVGIGQISSEVPQNLSASRPQDRQFILSSKKLLLSDSGFYLCAWSHQGGEQFFGPGTRLTVL.

As concerns this clone: One end of the junction varies from germline; a read error may be responsible. The chain uses TRBV10-3 and TRBJ1-6, with D perhaps TRBD1 (5 bases). CDR1 is ENHRY and CDR2 is SYGVKD in the germline V gene. The CDR3 has 12 residues. The CDR3 loop reads CAISEGQGTLRF. In DNA form, the CDR3 reads TGTGCCATCAGTGAGGGGCAGGGCACATTACGCTTT.

The chain employs TRBV2 and TRBJ2-7; TRBD1 is a possible D gene (5 bases). The CDR3 sequence is 14 residues long. Trimming removed 8 bases at V and 2 bases at J, with 16 bases between. The germline gives CDR1 SNHLY, CDR2 FYNNEI. This chain's CDR3 is CASQDIIPPYEQYF. CDR3 sequence (DNA): TGTGCCAGCCAGGACATCATCCCCCCCTACGAGCAGTACTTC.

The chain combines TRBV10-3 with TRBJ1-2; no clear D. With 4 bases removed from V and 4 bases from J, the gap between germline ends came to 13 bases. Germline V gene lookup returns CDR1 ENHRY and CDR2 SYGVKD. This CDR3 is 14 amino acids long. The CDR3, as DNA: TGTGCCATCAGTGCCCCTCAGATTGGCTATGGCTACACCTTC. Residues: CAISAPQIGYGYTF.

The chain employs TRBV2 and TRBJ2-5; a possible D gene is TRBD2 (5 bases). This CDR3 is 13 amino acids long. The germline V gene has CDR1 SNHLY and CDR2 FYNNEI. Between the trimmed V and J ends, which lost 8 bases and 4 bases, there was a span of 14 bases. Here the CDR3 reads CASAAIGGETQYF. The CDR3 bases are TGTGCCAGCGCCGCGATAGGAGGAGAGACCCAGTACTTC.